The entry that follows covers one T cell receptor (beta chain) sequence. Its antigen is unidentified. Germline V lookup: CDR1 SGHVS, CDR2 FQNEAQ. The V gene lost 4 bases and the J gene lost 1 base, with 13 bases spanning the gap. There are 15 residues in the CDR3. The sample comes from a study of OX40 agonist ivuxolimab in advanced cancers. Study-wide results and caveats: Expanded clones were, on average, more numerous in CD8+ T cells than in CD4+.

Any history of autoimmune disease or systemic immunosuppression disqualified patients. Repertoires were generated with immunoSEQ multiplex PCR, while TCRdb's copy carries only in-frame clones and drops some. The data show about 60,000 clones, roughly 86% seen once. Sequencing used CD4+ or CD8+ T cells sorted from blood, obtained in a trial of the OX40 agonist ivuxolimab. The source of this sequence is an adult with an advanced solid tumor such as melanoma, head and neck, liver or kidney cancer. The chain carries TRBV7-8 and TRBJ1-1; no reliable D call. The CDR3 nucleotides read TGTGCCAGCAGCTCAACCCGGGGAACGAACACTGAAGCTTTCTTT. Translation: CASSSTRGTNTEAFF.